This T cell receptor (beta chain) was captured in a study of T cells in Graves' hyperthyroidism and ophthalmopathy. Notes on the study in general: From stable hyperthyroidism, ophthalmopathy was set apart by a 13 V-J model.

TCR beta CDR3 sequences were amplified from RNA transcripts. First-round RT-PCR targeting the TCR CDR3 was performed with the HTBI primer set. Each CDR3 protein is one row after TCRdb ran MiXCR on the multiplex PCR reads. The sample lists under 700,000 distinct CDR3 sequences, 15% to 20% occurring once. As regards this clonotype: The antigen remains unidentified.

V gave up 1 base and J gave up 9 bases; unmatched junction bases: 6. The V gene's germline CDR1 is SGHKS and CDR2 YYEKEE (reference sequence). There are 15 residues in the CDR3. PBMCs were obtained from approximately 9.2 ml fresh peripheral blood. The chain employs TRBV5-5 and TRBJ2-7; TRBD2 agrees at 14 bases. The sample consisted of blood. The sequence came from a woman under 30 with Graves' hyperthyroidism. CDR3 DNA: TGTGCCAGCAGCTTGACCGGACTAGCGGGGGGCGTGCAGTACTTC. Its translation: CASSLTGLAGGVQYF.